This T cell receptor (beta chain) was sequenced during a study of blood T cell repertoires in COVID-19. Background on the study: COVID-19 samples collected from the United States, Italy and Spain covered acute and convalescent phases. T cells, B-cell-depleted T cells, or PBMCs provided the cDNA or gDNA that served as material.

This clone was observed a few times. The sample carries other DNA sequences with the same CDR3. Some clones are missing from TCRdb's copy, which holds only in-frame ones; the method was immunoSEQ multiplex PCR. Of 50,000 to 75,000 clones listed, approximately 80% are singletons. Sequencing used peripheral blood. The sequence derives from a man aged 55 to 70 with COVID-19, enrolled during active disease.

The DNA of the CDR3 is TGTGCCAGCAGCCAGTACAGGGGCAATTCACCCCTCCACTTT. Encoded protein: CASSQYRGNSPLHF. The V gene is TRBV3-1 (or the pseudogene TRBV3-2), the J gene TRBJ1-6, with 7 bases fitting TRBD1. Per the germline V gene, CDR1 is LGHDT and CDR2 is YNNKEL (reference sequence). This CDR3 comprises 14 residues. V dropped 3 bases and J dropped 7; count of bases not matched to a gene: 3.